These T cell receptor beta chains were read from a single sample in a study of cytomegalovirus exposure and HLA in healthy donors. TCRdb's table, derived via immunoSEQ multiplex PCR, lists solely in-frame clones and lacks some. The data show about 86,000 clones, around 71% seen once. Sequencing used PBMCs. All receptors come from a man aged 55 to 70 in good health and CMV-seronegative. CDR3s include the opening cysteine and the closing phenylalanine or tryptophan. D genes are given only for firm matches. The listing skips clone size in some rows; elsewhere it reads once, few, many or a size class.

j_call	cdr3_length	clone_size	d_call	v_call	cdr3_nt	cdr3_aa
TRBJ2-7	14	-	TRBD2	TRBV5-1	TGCGCCAGCAGACCCGGGACTAGTCGGGACGAGCAGTACTTC	CASRPGTSRDEQYF
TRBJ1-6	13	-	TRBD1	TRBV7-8	TGTGCCAGCAGTATGACAGGGAATTCACCCCTCCACTTT	CASSMTGNSPLHF
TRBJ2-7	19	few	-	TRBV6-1	TGTGCCAGCAGTGAAGAGAGGGGGTGGGGATCTACCAGCTCCTACGAGCAGTACTTC	CASSEERGWGSTSSYEQYF
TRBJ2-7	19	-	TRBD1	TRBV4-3	TGCGCCAGCAGCCCCGATGCGCCGATACAGGGGACGGGTTCCTACGAGCAGTACTTC	CASSPDAPIQGTGSYEQYF
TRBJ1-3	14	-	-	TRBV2	TGTGCCAGCAGGACACAGAGCTCTGGAAACACCATATATTTT	CASRTQSSGNTIYF
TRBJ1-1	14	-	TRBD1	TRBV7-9	TGTGCCAGCAGCCCGGGACAGGTAAACACTGAAGCTTTCTTT	CASSPGQVNTEAFF
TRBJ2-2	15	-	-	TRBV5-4	TGTGCCAGCAGCTTGGGGGGAGGCACCACCGGGGAGCTGTTTTTT	CASSLGGGTTGELFF
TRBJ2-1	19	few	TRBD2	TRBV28	TGTGCCAGCAGGAGGACCGGGACTAGCGGGAGATTTCGCTACAATGAGCAGTTCTTC	CASRRTGTSGRFRYNEQFF
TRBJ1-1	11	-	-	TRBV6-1	TGTGCCAGCCTCGACACCACTGAAGCTTTCTTT	CASLDTTEAFF
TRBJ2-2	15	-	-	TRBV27	TGTGCCAGCAGTTTATACGGTGGTAGCACCGGGGAGCTGTTTTTT	CASSLYGGSTGELFF
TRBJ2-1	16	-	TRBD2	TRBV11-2	TGTGCCAGCAGTCCCAGGGCGGGGGGGGCCGTCAATGAGCAGTTCTTC	CASSPRAGGAVNEQFF
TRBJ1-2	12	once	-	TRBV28	TGTGCCAGCAGTTCCTTTAACTATGGCTACACCTTC	CASSSFNYGYTF
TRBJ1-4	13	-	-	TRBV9	TGTGCCAGCAGCGTAGGGGGGGATGAAAAACTGTTTTTT	CASSVGGDEKLFF
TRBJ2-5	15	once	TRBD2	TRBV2	TGTGCCAGCAGCCCTAGCGGGGGGGCGGAAGAGACCCAGTACTTC	CASSPSGGAEETQYF
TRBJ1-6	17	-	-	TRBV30	TGTGCCTGGAGGTTTCGCGGGACCAGCTCCTATAATTCACCCCTCCACTTT	CAWRFRGTSSYNSPLHF
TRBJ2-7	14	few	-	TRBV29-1	TGCAGCGTTGTAGGTTCGGCGGACAGCTACGAGCAGTACTTC	CSVVGSADSYEQYF